One TCR beta chain is described in this entry. This clonotype occurred many times. Its antigen remains unidentified. One base away there is no much larger clone; base qualities are not given. The data were obtained in a study of identical twins (dated by TCRdb to about 2016). For the study in its entirety: The study deep-sequenced TCR alpha and beta repertoires from monozygotic twins, unrelated adults of various ages and cord blood to test whether fetal clonotypes persist. To rule out contamination, the twin experiments were replicated at different times with different library preparation protocols. What the study reported, not specific to this receptor: In monozygotic twins, out-of-frame TCR alpha sharing was systematically underestimated by recombination models, although the models agreed with sharing between unrelated individuals. Invariant T cells such as MAIT and iNKT could partly confound zero-insertion analyses, although diverse VJ usage argued against such confounding for most clonotypes. Abundant cord blood beta clonotypes carried fewer insertions; young adult naive repertoires showed a weaker similar trend, while memory repertoires showed none. Excess twin sharing in beta out-of-frame sequences was weaker because fewer shared sequences lowered the signal-to-noise ratio. Out-of-frame TCR alpha sequences shared between twins showed an excess of low generation-probability sequences compared with coincidental sharing between unrelated individuals. Because the same donors could not be followed over many years, the conclusions depended on cross-sectional statistical analysis.

Only healthy Caucasian donors were included. Three pairs of female monozygotic twins, all aged roughly 18 to 30 years, made up the twin cohort. CD4+ and CD8+ T cell populations were isolated with positive isolation kits from Invitrogen. Library prep was done by 5' RACE. Sequenced on an Illumina HiSeq 2000. Template switching added a universal primer binding site, and the final cDNA carried a unique molecular identifier that allowed TCR cDNA molecules to be counted accurately. First-strand cDNA for TCR alpha and beta chains was synthesized from specific primers in the conserved constant-segment region. Each cDNA library was double barcoded, with a SMART-Mk sample barcode plus Illumina barcodes, to control for contamination. TruSeq adapter sequences, together with Illumina sample barcodes, were added in two successive PCR steps. TCR alpha and beta cDNA libraries were sequenced on the Illumina HiSeq platform with custom primers. Per the authors' processing: MiGEC was used to process raw reads and extract unique molecular identifiers, and MiXCR was used to find CDR3 positions. For each individual, recombination models were inferred using an EM algorithm with the repgenHMM and IGoR tools. The tcR package in R was used for shared clonotype analysis, with sharing normalized by the product of cloneset sizes. To study raw recombination without the effects of thymic and clonal selection, out-of-frame nonproductive sequences were analyzed. TCRdb trimmed the raw reads at Q25, called clones with MiXCR and kept productive beta chains. Rows are combined by CDR3 protein, so each entry shows the most common genes and DNA. For this entry, the V and J calls and clone size follow TCRdb and not the study's own pipeline. The sample has approximately 350,000 distinct CDR3 sequences on record, 9% to 15% of them singletons. The leading ten clones occupy more than 6% of the sample.

The CDR3 measures 14 amino acids from cysteine to phenylalanine. The retained sequence is limited to the CDR3, 42 bases, with the frame set at the first base. The germline V gene gives CDR1 as SGHRS and CDR2 as YFSETQ. Clipping removes 5 bases from V and 10 bases from J, with 11 as the unmatched junction base count. This sample also appeared in a second study, on yellow fever vaccine responses in identical twins. From that second study: According to the authors, the vaccine-induced T cell response in identical twins seemed to be partly convergent and partly specific to each individual. Focusing on identical twins, the study followed the T cell clones that responded to the vaccine, and did so with precision.

The receptor was isolated from a woman between 18 and 30 years old in good health. The chain was built from TRBV5-1 and TRBJ2-1; TRBD1 matches 8 bases in the middle. Sequenced: CD8+ T cells sorted from blood. Here the CDR3 is given as CASSANKGTGEQFF. The DNA is as follows: TGCGCCAGCAGTGCGAACAAAGGGACAGGCGAGCAGTTCTTC.